The 26 T cell receptor beta chains in this list originate from one sample, sequenced in a study of tumor-infiltrating lymphocytes in localized non-small cell lung cancer. Profiled with immunoSEQ multiplex PCR; TCRdb holds only in-frame clones, not every one. The sample shows more than 12,000 clones, around 70% of them seen only once. The specimen sequenced was uninvolved lung tissue not adjacent to the tumor. Receptors were obtained from a human donor with non-small cell lung cancer.

This chain connects TRBV7-2 to TRBJ1-2; no clear D. The germline gives CDR1 SGHTA, CDR2 FQGNSA. V lost 1 base and J 7 bases, leaving 10 bases between the germline ends. The CDR3 is made up of 13 amino acids. The CDR3 loop is CASSLVRGSGYTF. CDR3 in DNA: TGTGCCAGCAGCTTAGTTCGGGGAAGTGGCTACACCTTC.

This chain joins TRBV6-6 and TRBJ1-5, with a tentative D call TRBD1 (6 bases). V lost 6 bases to trimming and J lost 3 bases, with 12 bases between them. The CDR3 is 14 amino acids. Germline CDR1 is MNHNY and CDR2 is SVGAGI (reference sequence). The DNA of the CDR3 is TGTGCCAGCAGGCCCGGACAGCTCAATCAGCCCCAGCATTTT. As protein: CASRPGQLNQPQHF.

The chain employs TRBV6-5 and TRBJ1-2, with D maybe TRBD1 (5 bases). Germline CDR1 reads MNHEY; CDR2 reads SVGAGI. V was clipped by 7 bases and J by 2 bases, with 11 bases between them. The CDR3 is 13 amino acids. CDR3 nucleotide sequence: TGTGCCAGCACCAAGGGACTGAACTATGGCTACACCTTC. Amino acid sequence: CASTKGLNYGYTF.

The V and J genes are TRBV5-1 and TRBJ2-7, with D perhaps TRBD2 (5 bases). Germline CDR1 and CDR2: SGHRS and YFSETQ. The CDR3 is 15 amino acids. Trimming cost V 1 base and J 2 bases, with 13 bases left between them. The DNA for the CDR3 is TGCGCCAGCAGCTTGTCTAGCTTAAATACCTACGAGCAGTACTTC. It translates to CASSLSSLNTYEQYF.

The V call is TRBV11-3, the J call TRBJ1-5; weak D call: TRBD1 (5 bases). With 5 bases removed from V and 0 bases from J, the gap between germline ends came to 17 bases. CDR1 and CDR2 from the germline V gene are SGHNT and YENEEA. The CDR3 contains 17 residues. CDR3 sequence (DNA): TGTGCCAGCAGCCCCGACAGTATCCTATATAGCAATCAGCCCCAGCATTTT. This encodes CASSPDSILYSNQPQHF. Full variable domain (remainder filled in from reference TRBV11-3 and TRBJ1-5): EAGVVQSPRYKIIEKKQPVAFWCNPISGHNTLYWYLQNLGQGPELLIRYENEEAVDDSQLPKDRFSAERLKGVDSTLKIQPAELGDSAVYLCASSPDSILYSNQPQHFGDGTRLSIL.

The gene calls are TRBV28 and TRBJ1-2; 7 bases agree with TRBD1. The V gene's germline CDR1 is MDHEN and CDR2 SYDVKM. This CDR3 region has 19 residues. The trim removed 3 bases at V and 4 bases at J, leaving 20 bases unmatched. The CDR3 reads CASSFRPGRSGGLLYGYTF. CDR3 bases: TGTGCCAGCAGTTTTCGACCTGGGCGTTCAGGGGGTCTCCTCTATGGCTACACCTTC.

This clone was picked up a small number of times. This chain links TRBV7-3 with TRBJ2-1; possible D gene TRBD2, 5 bases. The V gene lost 5 bases and the J gene lost 4 bases, with 9 bases spanning the gap. The CDR3 has 13 amino acids. Germline assignment: CDR1 SGHTA and CDR2 FQGTGA. This CDR3 is CASSRGPYNEQFF. The CDR3 DNA reads TGTGCCAGCAGCCGGGGTCCTTACAATGAGCAGTTCTTC.

V usage is TRBV6-6 and J usage is TRBJ2-4; D not certain. CDR1 is MNHNY, CDR2 SVGAGI, per germline (reference sequence). V dropped 2 bases and J dropped 9 bases, with 5 bases sitting between them. CDR3 size: 11 residues. The CDR3 sequence is CASSYGAIQYF. The DNA for the CDR3 is TGTGCCAGCAGTTACGGAGCCATTCAGTACTTC.

The gene calls are TRBV28 and TRBJ2-3, with a possible D match to TRBD1 (5 bases). Trimming removed 6 bases at V and 5 bases at J, with 21 bases between. The CDR3 consists of 16 residues. Germline-derived CDR1 and CDR2 are MDHEN and SYDVKM. The CDR3 bases are TGTGCCAGCAGCTCCCCTGTGAAGGGGCGGAGAGATACGCAGTATTTT. Encoded protein: CASSSPVKGRRDTQYF. Filled out from reference TRBV28 and TRBJ2-3, the complete variable domain reads DVKVTQSSRYLVKRTGEKVFLECVQDMDHENMFWYRQDPGLGLRLIYFSYDVKMKEKGDIPEGYSVSREKKERFSLILESASTNQTSMYLCASSSPVKGRRDTQYFGPGTRLTVL.

A word on this clone: At one boundary the junction diverges from the germline segment, which might be a read error. This chain joins TRBV28 and TRBJ2-6, with D possibly being TRBD2 (7 bases). The germline CDR1 and CDR2 sequences are MDHEN and SYDVKM. The CDR3 is 17 residues long. CDR3 sequence: CAVKTGGGTVGANVLTF. In DNA, the CDR3 is TGTGCCGTCAAGACGGGGGGCGGTACGGTTGGGGCCAACGTTCTGACTTTC.

The chain has TRBV4-2 and TRBJ2-7; D remains ambiguous. CDR1 LGHNA and CDR2 YNFKEQ come from the germline V gene. This CDR3 contains 16 residues. V was trimmed by 0 bases and J by 2 bases, leaving 14 bases between them. CDR3 loop: CASSQESPAEAYEQYF. The DNA of the CDR3 is TGTGCCAGCAGCCAAGAAAGCCCGGCCGAGGCCTACGAGCAGTACTTC.

The CDR3 reads CAISGESGRGTDTQYF. DNA for the CDR3: TGTGCCATCAGCGGGGAGAGCGGGAGAGGCACAGATACGCAGTATTTT. This chain joins TRBV10-3 and TRBJ2-3; TRBD2 matches at 8 bases. The CDR3 is made up of 16 amino acids. Unmatched junction bases numbered 9, after V lost 6 bases and J lost 1 base. In germline, CDR1 is ENHRY, CDR2 SYGVKD.

The chain uses TRBV30 and TRBJ2-7; D is possibly TRBD1 (6 bases). The germline V gene encodes CDR1 GTSNPN and CDR2 SVGIG (reference sequence). V dropped 0 bases and J dropped 4 bases, with 16 bases sitting between them. CDR3 length equals 15 residues. CDR3 bases: TGTGCCTGGAGTGTACCCGGACAGAATGGATACGAGCAGTACTTC. It encodes CAWSVPGQNGYEQYF.

The rearrangement joins TRBV2 to TRBJ1-3; TRBD1 matches 7 bases. From germline, CDR1 is SNHLY and CDR2 FYNNEI. The CDR3 runs 16 residues. Germline trimming cut 5 bases from V and 0 bases from J; bases unmatched to any gene: 7. The CDR3 DNA reads as TGTGCCAGCAGTCAATCTACAGGGGCCTCTGGAAACACCATATATTTT. It codes for CASSQSTGASGNTIYF.

The CDR3 protein is CASSIWGANIQYF. CDR3 DNA sequence: TGTGCCAGTAGCATCTGGGGGGCGAACATTCAGTACTTC. The rearrangement links TRBV19 to TRBJ2-4; D could derive from TRBD1 or TRBD2 (6 bases each). This CDR3 spans 13 amino acids. Trimming stripped 6 bases from V and 7 bases from J, with 13 bases between. The germline CDR1 and CDR2 sequences are LNHDA and SQIVND (reference sequence). The entire variable domain, with the rest obtained from reference TRBV19 and TRBJ2-4, is as follows: DGGITQSPKYLFRKEGQNVTLSCEQNLNHDAMYWYRQDPGQGLRLIYYSQIVNDFQKGDIAEGYSVSREKKESFPLTVTSAQKNPTAFYLCASSIWGANIQYFGAGTRLSVL.

This clone is labeled medium-sized. V and J are TRBV2 and TRBJ2-5; D not resolved. The CDR3 has 12 residues. The ends were cut back, 6 bases at V and 2 bases at J, with 7 bases in the middle. The V gene's germline CDR1 is SNHLY and CDR2 FYNNEI. CDR3 nucleotides: TGTGCCAGCAGGGCAGGACAAGAGACCCAGTACTTC. It translates to CASRAGQETQYF.

The V and J genes are TRBV5-1 and TRBJ1-4; possible D gene TRBD1, 6 bases. The CDR3 runs to 16 residues. The germline V and J ends were trimmed by 0 bases and 4 bases, with 13 bases remaining between them. CDR1 and CDR2 from the germline V gene are SGHRS and YFSETQ. CDR3 protein: CASSLEGGGYNEKLFF. The CDR3 DNA follows: TGCGCCAGCAGCTTGGAGGGGGGCGGATATAATGAAAAACTGTTTTTT.

This clone was picked up one time. The junction differs from germline at one of its ends, possibly a read error. The chain uses TRBV7-9 and TRBJ2-7; a possible D gene is TRBD2 (7 bases). The CDR3 is made up of 13 amino acids. Per the germline V gene, CDR1 is SEHNR and CDR2 is FQNEAQ (reference sequence). The CDR3 DNA is TGTGCCAGCAGCCCACGAGGGGGGGAGAGATGGCGTTTC. The encoded protein is CASSPRGGERWRF.

J is TRBJ1-2 and V is TRBV2; D unresolved. Germline-derived CDR1 and CDR2 are SNHLY and FYNNEI. The CDR3 sequence is 15 residues long. V gave up 8 bases and J gave up 0 bases, with 16 bases separating them. The CDR3, as DNA: TGTGCCAGCGTCGGCAGTGGGCCATCTAACTATGGCTACACCTTC. Translated, it gives CASVGSGPSNYGYTF.

The chain carries TRBV5-1 and TRBJ2-2; 7 bases are a match to TRBD2. Germline-derived CDR1 and CDR2 are SGHRS and YFSETQ. The ends lost 0 bases at V and 2 bases at J; junction bases unmatched: 4. The CDR3 sequence is 16 residues long. The CDR3 sequence is CASSLGASGNTGELFF. In DNA form, the CDR3 reads TGCGCCAGCAGCTTGGGGGCTAGCGGTAACACCGGGGAGCTGTTTTTT.

The chain uses TRBV10-3 and TRBJ2-3; TRBD2 matches at 15 bases. Germline assignment: CDR1 ENHRY and CDR2 SYGVKD. This CDR3 region has 18 residues. J was trimmed by 1 base and V by 5 bases; bases with no gene match: 7. CDR3 sequence: CAISPGLAGGVGTDTQYF. CDR3 sequence (DNA): TGTGCCATCAGTCCGGGACTAGCGGGAGGCGTAGGCACAGATACGCAGTATTTT.

The V and J genes are TRBV11-2 and TRBJ1-5; unclear D gene. This CDR3 is built from 13 residues. Germline loops: CDR1 SGHAT, CDR2 FQNNGV. The ends were cut back, 3 bases at V and 4 bases at J, with 7 bases in the middle. CDR3 nucleotides: TGTGCCAGCAGCTTTACTGATAATCAGCCCCAGCATTTT. As protein: CASSFTDNQPQHF.

V is TRBV5-6 and J is TRBJ1-4, with 7 bases matching TRBD1. Looked up from germline, CDR1 is SGHDT and CDR2 is YYEEEE. Unmatched junction bases numbered 13, after V lost 6 bases and J lost 8 bases. The CDR3 totals 15 residues. This CDR3 reads CASTYRRTGGEKLFF. In nucleotides, the CDR3 is TGTGCCAGCACCTACCGGCGGACAGGTGGGGAAAAACTGTTTTTT.

This chain joins TRBV5-6 and TRBJ2-1; tentative D call: TRBD2 (5 bases). Trimming took off 0 bases at V and 9 bases at J, with 10 bases between the two ends. From germline, CDR1 is SGHDT and CDR2 YYEEEE. The CDR3 consists of 13 residues. CDR3 protein: CASSLAPSGEQFF. CDR3 nucleotide sequence: TGTGCCAGCAGCTTGGCTCCAAGCGGTGAGCAGTTCTTC.

This clone was seen a few times. This sequence joins TRBV7-9 and TRBJ1-2; TRBD1 aligns across 7 bases. Per germline, CDR1 SEHNR and CDR2 FQNEAQ (reference sequence). The CDR3 loop spans 17 amino acids. Trimming at V came to 3 bases and at J to 0 bases, leaving 10 bases not matched to a gene. The CDR3 is CASSFSGGTATNYGYTF. CDR3 nucleotides: TGTGCCAGCAGCTTTTCAGGCGGGACAGCTACTAACTATGGCTACACCTTC.

The chain couples TRBV19 to TRBJ1-1, with D possibly being TRBD1 (5 bases). Germline CDR1 reads LNHDA; CDR2 reads SQIVND (reference sequence). Trimming cost V 5 bases and J 0 bases, with 13 bases left between them. This CDR3 has 15 residues. CDR3 protein: CASSPRTSMNTEAFF. The CDR3 DNA is TGTGCCAGTAGTCCCAGGACAAGCATGAACACTGAAGCTTTCTTT.